This T cell receptor beta chain derives from a study of cytomegalovirus exposure and HLA in healthy donors. The study, taken as a whole, reports: Later, an analysis found that TCR clusters from the first cohort tended to co-occur in the roughly 120 validation repertoires. Listed as cytomegalovirus-associated were about 160 TCR beta chains.

In the case of this clone: The antigen remains unidentified.

CDR1 is MNHNS and CDR2 is SASEGT in the germline V gene. The CDR3 is made up of 12 amino acids. With 8 bases removed from V and 4 bases from J, the gap between germline ends came to 11 bases. Generated by immunoSEQ multiplex PCR, the TCRdb table keeps only in-frame clones and is missing some. The repertoire consists of approximately 110,000 clones, with approximately 94% occurring once and the leading ten covering approximately 1.3%. The sequence was obtained from a woman aged 18-35 years in good health and CMV-seronegative. V usage is TRBV6-1 and J usage is TRBJ2-5, with TRBD1 as a possible D gene (6 bases). Material: PBMCs. The CDR3, as DNA: TGTGCCAGCTCTTCCAGGGGAGAGACCCAGTACTTC. It translates to CASSSRGETQYF.